This T cell receptor beta chain was captured by sequencing in a study of graft-versus-host responses after intestinal transplantation. Here immunoSEQ multiplex PCR was the method, and the copy in TCRdb shows in-frame clones only, minus some. The sample holds around 95,000 clones; about 90% are singletons and the top ten take over 0.95%. CDR1 is ENHRY and CDR2 is SYGVKD in the germline V gene. CDR3 size: 14 residues. Germline trimming cut 4 bases from V and 5 bases from J; bases unmatched to any gene: 2. With respect to this clone: Its target is not known.

The sequences come from unstimulated CD4+ T cells sorted from spleen or lymph node cells, collected before transplant. The V call is TRBV10-3, the J call TRBJ2-2; 9 bases are shared with TRBD2. This receptor was obtained from a human donor who was the organ donor for an intestinal transplant. The CDR3 DNA is TGTGCCATCAGTGGACTAGCGGAAACCGGGGAGCTGTTTTTT. Amino acid sequence: CAISGLAETGELFF.